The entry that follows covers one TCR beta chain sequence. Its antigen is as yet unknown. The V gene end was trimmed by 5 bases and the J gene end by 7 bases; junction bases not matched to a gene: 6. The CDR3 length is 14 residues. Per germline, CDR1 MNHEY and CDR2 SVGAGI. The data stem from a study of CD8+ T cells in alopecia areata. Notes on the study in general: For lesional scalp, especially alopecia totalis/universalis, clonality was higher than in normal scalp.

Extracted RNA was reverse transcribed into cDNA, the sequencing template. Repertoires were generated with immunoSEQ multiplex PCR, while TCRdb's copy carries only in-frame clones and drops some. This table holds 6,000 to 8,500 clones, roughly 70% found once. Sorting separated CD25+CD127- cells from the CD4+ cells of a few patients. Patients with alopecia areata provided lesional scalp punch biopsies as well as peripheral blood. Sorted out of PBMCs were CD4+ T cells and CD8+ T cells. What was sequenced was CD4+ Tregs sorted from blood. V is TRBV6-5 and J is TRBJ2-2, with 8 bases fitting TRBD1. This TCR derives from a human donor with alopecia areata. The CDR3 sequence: CASSRTGRHGELFF. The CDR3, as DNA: TGTGCCAGCAGTCGGACAGGGCGGCACGGGGAGCTGTTTTTT.